This T cell receptor beta chain comes out of a study of technical replicates of blood from a handful of donors. Sequencing used immunoSEQ multiplex PCR; TCRdb keeps in-frame clones, though not all of them. The sample records 80,000 or so clones, about 98% being singletons. This CDR3 region has 15 residues. With V trimmed by 4 bases and J by 8 bases, 8 bases remained unmatched. Germline-derived CDR1 and CDR2 are SNHLY and FYNNEI. Sequenced sample: T cells isolated from PBMCs. This chain joins TRBV2 and TRBJ2-1, with TRBD2 matching 10 bases. The receptor was isolated from a human donor in good health. The CDR3 bases are TGTGCCAGCAGTGCGCTTAGCGGGAGGACGTATGAGCAGTTCTTC. It translates to CASSALSGRTYEQFF. Combining the CDR3 with reference TRBV2 and TRBJ2-1 gives the whole variable domain EPEVTQTPSHQVTQMGQEVILRCVPISNHLYFYWYRQILGQKVEFLVSFYNNEISEKSEIFDDQFSVERPDGSNFTLKIRSTKLEDSAMYFCASSALSGRTYEQFFGPGTRLTVL.